These T cell receptor beta chains were read from a single sample in a study of blood T cell repertoires in COVID-19. Profiled with immunoSEQ multiplex PCR; TCRdb holds only in-frame clones, not every one. The sample has 350,000 to 450,000 clones, roughly 85% seen once. Sequenced material: peripheral blood. These receptors were collected from a woman in her late teens or twenties with acute or convalescent COVID-19. Both conserved end residues are part of each CDR3. A D gene is named only where the DNA matches it firmly. For some rows the clone size is stated as once, few or many, or as a class when expanded; others skip it.

v_gene	d_gene	j_gene	abundance	CDR3aa	CDR3nt
TRBV2	TRBD2	TRBJ2-1	once	CASSDGTSGKQFF	TGTGCCAGCAGTGACGGGACTAGCGGTAAGCAGTTCTTC
TRBV7-9	TRBD1	TRBJ1-1	once	CASSSKDRDTEAFF	TGTGCCAGCAGCTCAAAGGACAGGGACACTGAAGCTTTCTTT
TRBV7-9	NA	TRBJ2-2	NA	CASSRMAGMRTNPGELFF	TGTGCCAGCAGCCGGATGGCGGGGATGAGAACAAACCCCGGGGAGCTGTTTTTT
TRBV14	NA	TRBJ2-7	few	CASSQDLGQKYEQYF	TGTGCCAGCAGCCAAGATTTGGGGCAGAAGTACGAGCAGTACTTC
TRBV27	TRBD2	TRBJ2-1	few	CASSFMAGGGNEQFF	TGTGCCAGCAGTTTTATGGCGGGAGGGGGGAATGAGCAGTTCTTC
TRBV6-5	NA	TRBJ1-4	NA	CASSYSEGAGEKLFF	TGTGCCAGCAGTTACTCGGAGGGTGCGGGCGAAAAACTGTTTTTT
TRBV7-2	TRBD2	TRBJ2-3	NA	CASSLEPSGLKVDTQYF	TGTGCCAGCAGCTTAGAGCCTAGCGGCCTTAAGGTGGATACGCAGTATTTT
TRBV12-5	NA	TRBJ1-3	NA	CASGQLRSGNTIYF	TGTGCTAGTGGACAGTTACGCTCTGGAAACACCATATATTTT
TRBV10-1	TRBD1	TRBJ2-1	NA	CASSEARGIITYNEQFF	TGCGCCAGCAGTGAAGCCAGGGGGATTATCACCTACAATGAGCAGTTCTTC
TRBV6-5	TRBD1	TRBJ1-1	few	CASSSGTGGTEAFF	TGTGCCAGCAGTTCCGGGACAGGGGGCACTGAAGCTTTCTTT
TRBV27	TRBD2	TRBJ2-1	NA	CASSWGLAGLQHNEQFF	TGTGCCAGCAGTTGGGGACTAGCGGGGCTCCAACACAATGAGCAGTTCTTC
TRBV18	TRBD1	TRBJ1-5	few	CASSGGQGGRISNQPQHF	TGTGCCAGCTCGGGGGGACAGGGAGGAAGGATCAGCAATCAGCCCCAGCATTTT
TRBV7-8	NA	TRBJ2-5	NA	CASSGAIGETQYF	TGTGCCAGCTCAGGCGCGATTGGGGAGACCCAGTACTTC
TRBV29-1	NA	TRBJ1-2	NA	CSVHRENGYTF	TGCAGCGTTCACAGGGAAAATGGCTACACCTTC
TRBV4-1	NA	TRBJ1-1	NA	CASRPIGPRNTEAFF	TGCGCCAGCAGGCCGATCGGTCCCCGGAACACTGAAGCTTTCTTT
TRBV14	NA	TRBJ1-4	NA	CASSVQGSNEKLFF	TGTGCCAGCAGCGTACAGGGATCCAATGAAAAACTGTTTTTT
TRBV2	NA	TRBJ1-1	few	CASSDIGQTNTEAFF	TGTGCCAGCAGTGACATAGGACAGACGAACACTGAAGCTTTCTTT
TRBV5-1	NA	TRBJ2-7	NA	CASSLFGGQDVYEQYF	TGCGCCAGCAGCCTCTTTGGGGGCCAGGATGTCTACGAGCAGTACTTC
TRBV7-8	TRBD1	TRBJ1-5	NA	CASSPDRGPYQPQHF	TGTGCCAGCAGTCCCGACAGGGGCCCTTATCAGCCCCAGCATTTT
TRBV13	TRBD2	TRBJ2-3	few	CASSGAGLAVTDTQYF	TGTGCCAGCAGCGGGGCGGGGCTAGCGGTTACAGATACGCAGTATTTT
TRBV28	NA	TRBJ2-7	NA	CASSLDTYEQYF	TGTGCCAGCAGTTTGGACACCTACGAGCAGTACTTC
TRBV7-6	TRBD1	TRBJ1-1	NA	CASSLERAGGTEAFF	TGTGCCAGCAGCTTAGAAAGGGCAGGGGGCACTGAAGCTTTCTTT